This T cell receptor (beta chain) originates from a study of cytomegalovirus exposure and HLA in healthy donors. Study context: Of roughly 400 genotyped donors, roughly 81% clustered with self-reported Caucasian donors.

Looked up from germline, CDR1 is SGHRS and CDR2 is YFSETQ. CDR3 length: 14 residues. This PCR relied on a set of 60 Vbeta primers and 13 Jbeta primers. Profiled with immunoSEQ multiplex PCR; TCRdb holds only in-frame clones, not every one. The data show some 140,000 clones, about three quarters seen once. The chain joins TRBV5-1 to TRBJ2-5; possibly TRBD2 for D (6 bases). The J call is doubtful: the DNA matches TRBJ2-7 better. Sequencing input: PBMCs. The clonotype comes from a female donor in good health and CMV-seropositive. Here the CDR3 reads CASTSLGGRDEQYF. CDR3 DNA: TGCGCCAGCACCTCCTTGGGAGGACGGGACGAGCAGTACTTC.